The 15 T cell receptor beta chains below all came from one sample that was sequenced in a study of shared clonotypes between healthy human individuals (dated by TCRdb to the early 2020s). CD8 naive samples were CD45RO-negative cells positively selected for CCR7, giving a CD45RA+CCR7+ population that excluded TemRA cells. Libraries were constructed by the immunoSEQ multiplex PCR assay. TCRdb mirrors the immuneACCESS table, restricted to in-frame sequences. Some clones are absent from its copies; in checked studies, under half trace to an unresolved V gene, and the reason for the others is unknown. This sample comprises some 2 million clones, about 95% of them detected only once. Under 1.5% of the sample is in the top ten clones. Sequences were obtained from naive CD8+ T cells sorted from blood. Taken with the paper, the label for cell subset or site translates to: CD45RA+CCR7+. The receptors stem from a young man in good health.

This chain connects TRBV29-1 to TRBJ2-5; 7 positions match TRBD2. This CDR3 has 14 residues. Germline CDR1 is SQVTM and CDR2 is ANQGSEA. CDR3 in amino acids: CTPRWGGKYETQYF. The CDR3 DNA reads as TGCACCCCCCGGTGGGGGGGTAAGTATGAGACCCAGTACTTC.

The V gene is TRBV7-9, the J gene TRBJ2-3, with 8 nucleotides matching TRBD1. V trimming: 1 base; J trimming: 2 bases; junction bases outside the gene matches: 14. Per the germline V gene, CDR1 is SEHNR and CDR2 is FQNEAQ (reference sequence). The CDR3 is 19 amino acids. The CDR3: CASSLDEGWDRLDTDTQYF. The CDR3 nucleotides are TGTGCCAGCAGCTTAGATGAGGGTTGGGACAGGCTGGACACAGATACGCAGTATTTT.

The V gene is TRBV7-9, the J gene TRBJ2-7; the match to TRBD1 covers 12 bases. Looked up from germline, CDR1 is SEHNR and CDR2 is FQNEAQ (reference sequence). The CDR3 is 15 residues long. Trimming took 5 bases from V and 9 from J; bases not matched to a gene: 11. For the CDR3, the DNA is TGTGCCAGCAGCGCAGATCAGGGACAGGGGGCCTGGCAGTACTTC. Amino acid sequence: CASSADQGQGAWQYF. Complete variable domain (other parts from reference TRBV7-9 and TRBJ2-7): DTGVSQNPRHKITKRGQNVTFRCDPISEHNRLYWYRQTLGQGPEFLTYFQNEAQLEKSRLLSDRFSAERPKGSFSTLEIQRTEQGDSAMYLCASSADQGQGAWQYFGPGTRLTVT.

As to this clone: This sample also contains other DNA sequences that code for the same CDR3. The chain has TRBV5-1 and TRBJ2-5; 13 bases match TRBD2. J lost 5 bases, V lost 0 bases, and 1 base had no gene match. Per the germline V gene, CDR1 is SGHRS and CDR2 is YFSETQ. CDR3 length: 15 residues. In DNA form, the CDR3 reads TGCGCCAGCAGCTTGGAACTAGCGGGAGGGGAGACCCAGTACTTC. This translates into CASSLELAGGETQYF.

The chain employs TRBV30 and TRBJ2-3; D perhaps matches TRBD2 (5 bases). This CDR3 has 14 amino acids. The germline V gene encodes CDR1 GTSNPN and CDR2 SVGIG (reference sequence). V gave up 7 bases and J gave up 2 bases, with 16 bases separating them. CDR3: CAFEGSAYTDTQYF. Written as DNA, the CDR3 is TGTGCCTTCGAAGGGAGCGCTTACACAGATACGCAGTATTTT.

CDR3 region: CAGGGLSYEQYF. In DNA form, the CDR3 reads TGTGCCGGAGGGGGGCTGTCCTACGAGCAGTACTTC. The chain carries TRBV7-9 and TRBJ2-7; D assignment may be TRBD1 or TRBD2 (6 bases each). V was clipped by 11 bases and J by 1 base, with 12 bases between them. Germline V lookup: CDR1 SEHNR, CDR2 FQNEAQ (reference sequence). This CDR3 region has 12 residues.

Regarding this clone: Other DNA sequences in this sample translate to the same CDR3. The rearrangement links TRBV5-4 to TRBJ2-7; D is unclear. The V gene's germline CDR1 is SGHNT and CDR2 YYREEE (reference sequence). This CDR3 is 12 amino acids long. Between the trimmed V and J ends, which lost 2 bases and 1 base, there was a span of 4 bases. CDR3 DNA sequence: TGTGCCAGCAGCTTAAGTTCCTACGAGCAGTACTTC. Translation gives CASSLSSYEQYF.

J is TRBJ2-1 and V is TRBV5-6; 10 nucleotides align to TRBD2. The CDR3 is made up of 16 amino acids. Germline trimming cut 0 bases from V and 7 bases from J; bases unmatched to any gene: 7. Germline CDR1 reads SGHDT; CDR2 reads YYEEEE. CDR3 in amino acids: CASSLGASGGQNEQFF. CDR3 coding DNA: TGTGCCAGCAGCTTGGGGGCTAGCGGGGGCCAGAATGAGCAGTTCTTC.

This chain connects TRBV27 to TRBJ2-3, with 10 nucleotides matching TRBD2. CDR3 length: 16 residues. The V and J ends lost 5 bases and 6 bases, in that order; junction bases with no gene match: 11. Germline V gene data show CDR1 as MNHEY and CDR2 as SMNVEV (reference sequence). CDR3 in amino acids: CASSTRAGGPADTQYF. CDR3 sequence (DNA): TGTGCCAGCAGTACTAGAGCGGGAGGGCCGGCTGATACGCAGTATTTT.

The rearrangement joins TRBV4-3 to TRBJ1-2; D might be TRBD1 (5 bases). This CDR3 is 17 amino acids long. V shed 5 bases and J shed 3 bases, with 22 bases lying between them. Germline V gives CDR1 LGHNA, CDR2 YSLEER. The CDR3 is CASSVGTGDMVDYGYTF. CDR3 bases: TGCGCCAGCAGCGTTGGGACGGGGGATATGGTCGACTATGGCTACACCTTC.

This chain uses TRBV27 with TRBJ2-1, with D perhaps matching TRBD2 (6 bases). The germline gives CDR1 MNHEY, CDR2 SMNVEV (reference sequence). There are 14 residues in the CDR3. Trimming took off 10 bases at V and 9 bases at J, with 22 bases between the two ends. The CDR3 protein is CATGERFLVGEQFF. CDR3 nucleotides: TGTGCCACGGGGGAACGGTTCCTTGTAGGTGAGCAGTTCTTC.

The rearrangement links TRBV5-6 to TRBJ1-1, with D hard to call. Germline loops: CDR1 SGHDT, CDR2 YYEEEE. This CDR3 comprises 12 residues. Trimming took off 3 bases at V and 3 bases at J, with 6 bases between the two ends. The DNA for the CDR3 is TGTGCCAGCAGCTATGGGGACACTGAAGCTTTCTTT. The encoded protein is CASSYGDTEAFF.

V is TRBV6-6 and J is TRBJ1-6, with D possibly TRBD1 on 6 matching bases. V was cut by 3 bases and J by 4 bases, with 13 bases left in between. The V gene's germline CDR1 is MNHNY and CDR2 SVGAGI (reference sequence). This CDR3 comprises 16 residues. The CDR3 DNA is TGTGCCAGCAGTTATCGACAGGTGAATTATAATTCACCCCTCCACTTT. Translating it yields CASSYRQVNYNSPLHF.

The genes are TRBV6-6 and TRBJ2-5, with 7 bases aligning to TRBD1. The CDR3 runs 14 residues. The J segment lost 3 bases and the V segment lost 7 bases, leaving 8 bases of the junction unmatched. Germline CDR1 is MNHNY and CDR2 is SVGAGI (reference sequence). CDR3 amino acids: CASKIQGSEETQYF. The CDR3 DNA reads as TGTGCCAGCAAAATACAGGGGTCCGAAGAGACCCAGTACTTC.

The gene calls are TRBV4-3 and TRBJ1-4; TRBD1 might be the D (5 bases). The CDR3 covers 15 residues. CDR1 is LGHNA and CDR2 is YSLEER in the germline V gene. V was shortened by 4 bases and J by 4 bases, with 13 bases between the two germline ends. The CDR3 is CASSPVGADNEKLFF. DNA of the CDR3: TGCGCCAGCAGCCCTGTAGGGGCAGATAATGAAAAACTGTTTTTT.